The text below deals with one TCR beta chain. Its target is unknown. Sequenced by immunoSEQ multiplex PCR; TCRdb stores in-frame clones only, minus some. The top ten clones hold roughly 15% of a sample with fewer than 4,500 clones, 25% to 30% of them seen once. The data were taken from a study of T cells in localized non-small cell lung cancer. Whole-study findings and limits: Uninvolved adjacent lung had the highest recorded T cell clonality, with tumor below it. A denser population of T cells in blood accompanied longer overall survival.

The input for sequencing was lung tumor tissue, taken before any cancer treatment. This TCR came from a female donor over 55 with stage I lung adenocarcinoma.

This CDR3 is CASSYSRRGHNVDTQYF. The CDR3 coding sequence is TGTGCCAGCAGTTACTCGAGGCGGGGGCATAACGTAGATACGCAGTATTTT. This sequence joins TRBV6-8 and TRBJ2-3; perhaps TRBD2 as D (7 bases). Trimming left V 0 bases short and J 5 bases short, with 18 bases between. The V gene's germline CDR1 is MNHGY and CDR2 SAAAGT. CDR3 length equals 17 residues.